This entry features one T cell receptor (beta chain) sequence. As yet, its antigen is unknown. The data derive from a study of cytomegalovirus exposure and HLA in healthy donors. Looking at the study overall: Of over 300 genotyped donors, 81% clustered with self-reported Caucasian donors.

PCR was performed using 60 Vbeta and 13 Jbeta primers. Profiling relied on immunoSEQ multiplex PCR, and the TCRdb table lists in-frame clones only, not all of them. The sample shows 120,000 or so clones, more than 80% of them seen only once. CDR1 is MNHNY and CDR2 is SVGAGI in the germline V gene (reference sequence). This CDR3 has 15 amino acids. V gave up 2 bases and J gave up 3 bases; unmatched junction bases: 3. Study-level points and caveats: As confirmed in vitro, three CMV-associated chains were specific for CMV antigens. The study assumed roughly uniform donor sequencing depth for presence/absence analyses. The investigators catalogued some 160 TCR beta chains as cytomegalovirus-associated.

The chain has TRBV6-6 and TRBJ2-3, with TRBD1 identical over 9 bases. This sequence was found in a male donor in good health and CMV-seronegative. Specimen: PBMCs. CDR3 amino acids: CASSYPGTGTDTQYF. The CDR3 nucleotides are TGTGCCAGCAGTTACCCCGGGACAGGGACAGATACGCAGTATTTT.